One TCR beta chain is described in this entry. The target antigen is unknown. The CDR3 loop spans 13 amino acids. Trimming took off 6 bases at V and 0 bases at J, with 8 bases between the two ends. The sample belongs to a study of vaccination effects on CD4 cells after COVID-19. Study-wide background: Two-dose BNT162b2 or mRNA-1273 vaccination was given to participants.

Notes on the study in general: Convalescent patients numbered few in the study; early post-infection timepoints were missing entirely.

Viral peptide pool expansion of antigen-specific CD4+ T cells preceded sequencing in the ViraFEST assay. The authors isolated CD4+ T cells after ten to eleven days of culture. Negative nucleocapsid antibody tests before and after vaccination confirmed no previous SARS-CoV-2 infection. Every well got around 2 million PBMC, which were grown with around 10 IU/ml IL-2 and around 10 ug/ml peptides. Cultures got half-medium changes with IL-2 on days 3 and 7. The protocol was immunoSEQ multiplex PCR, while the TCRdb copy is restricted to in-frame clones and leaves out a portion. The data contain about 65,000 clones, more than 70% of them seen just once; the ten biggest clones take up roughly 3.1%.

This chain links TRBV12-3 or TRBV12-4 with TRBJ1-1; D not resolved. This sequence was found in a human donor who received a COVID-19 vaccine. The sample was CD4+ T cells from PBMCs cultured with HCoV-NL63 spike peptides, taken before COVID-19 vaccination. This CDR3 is CASRLDLNTEAFF. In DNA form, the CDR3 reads TGTGCCAGCAGACTTGACCTGAACACTGAAGCTTTCTTT.